This T cell receptor beta chain emerged from a study of type 1 and type 2 diabetes patients. In the study overall: Samples came from type 1 diabetic, type 2 diabetic or nondiabetic people, recruited in China.

PCR was run on genomic DNA. Multiplex PCR with 30 forward and 13 reverse primers amplified the TCR beta CDR3. TCRdb re-analysed the multiplex PCR reads in MiXCR, keeping a single row per CDR3 protein. This table has under 300,000 distinct CDR3 sequences, around 47% appearing once. Germline CDR1 is KGHSH and CDR2 is LQKENI. V shed 6 bases and J shed 5 bases, with 11 bases lying between them. CDR3 length equals 12 residues. Diabetic patients met standard criteria for type 1 or type 2 diabetes. The specimen was peripheral blood mononuclear cells (PBMCs). This sequence was found in a man in his late teens or twenties with type 2 diabetes. The genes are TRBV18 and TRBJ2-7; no definite D call. CDR3 loop: CASSQGAHEQYF. For the CDR3, the DNA is TGTGCCAGCTCCCAAGGCGCCCACGAGCAGTACTTC. Combining the CDR3 with reference TRBV18 and TRBJ2-7 gives the whole variable domain NAGVMQNPRHLVRRRGQEARLRCSPMKGHSHVYWYRQLPEEGLKFMVYLQKENIIDESGMPKERFSAEFPKEGPSILRIQQVVRGDSAAYFCASSQGAHEQYFGPGTRLTVT.